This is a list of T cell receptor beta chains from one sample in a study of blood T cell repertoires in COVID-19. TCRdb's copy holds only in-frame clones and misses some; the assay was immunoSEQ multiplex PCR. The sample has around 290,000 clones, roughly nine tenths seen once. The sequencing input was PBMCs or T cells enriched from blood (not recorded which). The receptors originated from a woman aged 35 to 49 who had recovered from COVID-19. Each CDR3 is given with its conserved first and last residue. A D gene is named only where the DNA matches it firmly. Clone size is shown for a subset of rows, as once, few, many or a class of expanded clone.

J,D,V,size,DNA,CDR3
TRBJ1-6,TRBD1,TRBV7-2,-,TGTGCCAGCAGCCCGACAGGGTTCGTTTCACCCCTCCACTTT,CASSPTGFVSPLHF
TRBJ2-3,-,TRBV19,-,TGTGCCAGTAGTATCACCCAGTTCCCAGATACGCAGTATTTT,CASSITQFPDTQYF
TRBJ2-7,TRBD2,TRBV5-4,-,TGTGCCAGCAGCCGGAAAGGACTAGCGGGACCCTACGAGCAGTACTTC,CASSRKGLAGPYEQYF
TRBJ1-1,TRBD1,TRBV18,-,TGTGCCAGCTCACCAGACAGGGGGCTGTGGACTGAAGCTTTCTTT,CASSPDRGLWTEAFF
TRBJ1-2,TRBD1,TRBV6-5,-,TGTGCCAGCAAGGACGGGCAGGGGGTAACCCACACCTTC,CASKDGQGVTHTF
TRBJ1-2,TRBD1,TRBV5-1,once,TGCGCCAGCAGCTACCGCGACAGGGGAGCAGAAGGCTACACCTTC,CASSYRDRGAEGYTF
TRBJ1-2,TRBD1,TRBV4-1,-,TGCGCCAGCAGCCAAGTTGAAGGGGGCAGATCCTATGGCTACACCTTC,CASSQVEGGRSYGYTF
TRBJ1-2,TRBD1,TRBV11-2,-,TGTGCCAGCAGCTCCCCAGGGGGCAGCTATGGCTACACCTTC,CASSSPGGSYGYTF
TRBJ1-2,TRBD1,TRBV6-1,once,TGTGCCAGCAGTGAAGCGGACGGGACAGGTTTCAGCTACACCTTC,CASSEADGTGFSYTF
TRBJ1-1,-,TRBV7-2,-,TGTGCCAGCAGCCTTCACAGGGTCATGAACACTGAAGCTTTCTTT,CASSLHRVMNTEAFF
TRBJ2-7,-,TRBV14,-,TGTGCCAGCAGCCAGTCGACAGTCCCCTACGAGCAGTACTTC,CASSQSTVPYEQYF
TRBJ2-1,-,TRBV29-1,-,TGCAGCGGAGCGGCGACCCTGGGCAATGAGCAGTTCTTC,CSGAATLGNEQFF
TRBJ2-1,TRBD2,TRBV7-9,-,TGTGCCAGCAGCTACATGACTAGCGGGAGGAATGAGCAGTTCTTC,CASSYMTSGRNEQFF
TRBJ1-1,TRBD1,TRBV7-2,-,TGTGCCAGCAGCCCCTTTGGACAGGTGACATTGAACACTGAAGCTTTCTTT,CASSPFGQVTLNTEAFF
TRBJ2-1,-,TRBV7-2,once,TGTGCCAGCAGCTTAGTATCGGACTTCTCCTACAATGAGCAGTTCTTC,CASSLVSDFSYNEQFF
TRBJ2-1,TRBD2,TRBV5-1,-,TGCGCCAGCAGTATTAAAAGGACTAGCGGGACCTTGGATGAGCAGTTCTTC,CASSIKRTSGTLDEQFF
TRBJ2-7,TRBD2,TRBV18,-,TGTGCCAGCTCACCACTAGCGGGTGCCTCCTACGAGCAGTACTTC,CASSPLAGASYEQYF
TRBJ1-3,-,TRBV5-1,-,TGCGCCAGCAGCTCCGCGCCGGGAAACACCATATATTTT,CASSSAPGNTIYF
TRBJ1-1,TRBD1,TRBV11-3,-,TGTGCCAGCAGCGGACGGACAGGAGCTATACTAGGCGCTGAAGCTTTCTTT,CASSGRTGAILGAEAFF
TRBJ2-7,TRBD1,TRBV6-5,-,TGTGCCAGCCGTCGGGTCCAGGGGGCGAACGAGCAGTACTTC,CASRRVQGANEQYF
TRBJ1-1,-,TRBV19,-,TGTGCCAGTAGTAATCGGGGGACTGAAGCTTTCTTT,CASSNRGTEAFF
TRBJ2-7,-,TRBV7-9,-,TGTGCCAGCAGCTTAGTTCCCAACGAGCAGTACTTC,CASSLVPNEQYF
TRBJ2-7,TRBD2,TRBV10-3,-,TGTGCCATCAGCCCTACCGGGACTAGCGGGTACGAGCAGTACTTC,CAISPTGTSGYEQYF
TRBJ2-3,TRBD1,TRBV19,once,TGTGCCAGTAGTGTCCGGGACAGGAGGGGCACAGATACGCAGTATTTT,CASSVRDRRGTDTQYF
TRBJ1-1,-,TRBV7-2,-,TGTGCCAGCAGCGCGAATACTTACGGCACTGAAGCTTTCTTT,CASSANTYGTEAFF
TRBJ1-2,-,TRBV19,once,TGTGCCAGTAATTTATCGGGGCAGGGGCCCTATGGCTACACCTTC,CASNLSGQGPYGYTF
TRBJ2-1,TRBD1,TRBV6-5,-,TGTGCCAGCAATAACAGGGGATACAATGAGCAGTTCTTC,CASNNRGYNEQFF
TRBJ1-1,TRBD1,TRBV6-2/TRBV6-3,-,TGTGCCAGCAGTTACGAGGGGACAGGGACGTCAAGGACTGAAGCTTTCTTT,CASSYEGTGTSRTEAFF
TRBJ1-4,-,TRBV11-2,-,TGTGCCAGCCGACATGTTACGGATGAAAAACTGTTTTTT,CASRHVTDEKLFF
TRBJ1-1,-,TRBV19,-,TGTGCCAGTAGTATACGAGGCGGGAACCGGGGCACTGAAGCTTTCTTT,CASSIRGGNRGTEAFF
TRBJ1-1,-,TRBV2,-,TGTGCCAGCACTAGGTTTTTGGGTGAAGCTTTCTTT,CASTRFLGEAFF
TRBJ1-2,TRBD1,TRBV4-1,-,TGCGCCAGCAGCCAAGGTATCTTAGGGCAGGGGGCGAGTAACTATGGCTACACCTTC,CASSQGILGQGASNYGYTF
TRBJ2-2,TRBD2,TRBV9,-,TGTGCCAGCAGCGTAGGGCTAGCGGGAGCCACCGGGGAGCTGTTTTTT,CASSVGLAGATGELFF
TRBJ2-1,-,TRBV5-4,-,TGTGCCAGCGCCCTCGGAAGACGGGGGTATTACAATGAGCAGTTCTTC,CASALGRRGYYNEQFF
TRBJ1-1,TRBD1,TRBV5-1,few,TGCGCCAGCAGCTGGGGACAGGGGGTTCCTGAAGCTTTCTTT,CASSWGQGVPEAFF
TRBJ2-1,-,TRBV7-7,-,TGTGCTAGCAGTCCCCACGGACTTAAGAATGAGCAGTTCTTC,CASSPHGLKNEQFF
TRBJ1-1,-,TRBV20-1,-,TGCAGTGCCTTTCCCGAGGGGGGGGCTTTCTTT,CSAFPEGGAFF
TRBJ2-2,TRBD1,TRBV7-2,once,TGTGCCAGCAGTCCTAGGGACAGGGCGAACGGGGAGCTGTTTTTT,CASSPRDRANGELFF
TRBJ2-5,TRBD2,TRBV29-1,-,TGCAGCGCTAGGACTAGCGGGCCAGAGACCCAGTACTTC,CSARTSGPETQYF
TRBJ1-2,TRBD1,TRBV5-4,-,TGTGCCAGCAGCTTGACAGGGGCCCTTGATGGCTACACCTTC,CASSLTGALDGYTF
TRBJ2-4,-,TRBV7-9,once,TGTGCCAGCAGCTTAGGAGGCCAGGGTAGAGCCAAAAACATTCAGTACTTC,CASSLGGQGRAKNIQYF
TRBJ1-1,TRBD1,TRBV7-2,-,TGTGCCAGCAGCTTCGCCGGGACAGGCGTGGGCACTGAAGCTTTCTTT,CASSFAGTGVGTEAFF
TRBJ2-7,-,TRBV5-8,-,TGTGCCAGCAGCTTACATCGCTACGAGCAGTACTTC,CASSLHRYEQYF
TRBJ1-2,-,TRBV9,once,TGTGCCAGCAGCGTAGGGCTCTATGGCTACACCTTC,CASSVGLYGYTF
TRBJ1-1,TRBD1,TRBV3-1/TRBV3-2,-,TGTGCCAGCAGGCGCACAGGGGGTGAAGCTTTCTTT,CASRRTGGEAFF
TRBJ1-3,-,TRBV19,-,TGTGCCAGCCTTAAGGACAGATCTGGAAACACCATATATTTT,CASLKDRSGNTIYF
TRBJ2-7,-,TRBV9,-,TGTGCCAGCAGTCGGGACTCTTTAGGGGCCTACGAGCAGTACTTC,CASSRDSLGAYEQYF
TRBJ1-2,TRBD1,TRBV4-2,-,TGTGCCAGCAGCCAAGATCGTCGGACAGGCTATGGCTACACCTTC,CASSQDRRTGYGYTF
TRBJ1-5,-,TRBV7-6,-,TGTGCCAGCAGCACACAGGGAAATCAGCCCCAGCATTTT,CASSTQGNQPQHF
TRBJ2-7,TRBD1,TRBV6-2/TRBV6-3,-,TGTGCCAGCAGCGAAAGAGGGGGACAGGGGGCGACCGAGCAGTACTTC,CASSERGGQGATEQYF
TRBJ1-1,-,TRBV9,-,TGTGCCAGCAGCGTATCCGGGGGCACTGAAGCTTTCTTT,CASSVSGGTEAFF
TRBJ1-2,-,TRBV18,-,TGTGCCAGCTCACCTGGGCAGAACTATGGCTACACCTTC,CASSPGQNYGYTF
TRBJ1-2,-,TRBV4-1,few,TGCGCCAGCAGCTTTAGGGGGGGTTTCGCGAGCGGCTACACCTTC,CASSFRGGFASGYTF
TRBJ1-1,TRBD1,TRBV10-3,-,TGTGCCATCAGTGCAGAGACAGGGTATACTGAAGCTTTCTTT,CAISAETGYTEAFF
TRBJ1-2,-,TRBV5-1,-,TGCGCCAGCAGTCACGGACAGAGTCTTACTAACTATGGCTACACCTTC,CASSHGQSLTNYGYTF
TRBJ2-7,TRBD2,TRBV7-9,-,TGTGCCAGCAGCTTGGGGAGGGGTTTGCCCTACGAGCAGTACTTC,CASSLGRGLPYEQYF
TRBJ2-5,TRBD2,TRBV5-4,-,TGTGCCAGCAGCTTACAACTAGCGGGGGGCGGGGAGACCCAGTACTTC,CASSLQLAGGGETQYF
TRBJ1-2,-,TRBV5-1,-,TGCGCCAGCAGCTTGGTGCGGGGCATCCACTATGGCTACACCTTC,CASSLVRGIHYGYTF
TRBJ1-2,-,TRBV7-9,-,TGTGCCAGCAGCTCGCAGTCTAACTATGGCTACACCTTC,CASSSQSNYGYTF
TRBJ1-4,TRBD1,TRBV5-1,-,TGCGCCAGCAGCTTGGGACAGGGGCTCACTAATGAAAAACTGTTTTTT,CASSLGQGLTNEKLFF